This is a list of T cell receptor beta chains from one sample in a study of glioma-infiltrating T cells after dendritic cell vaccination. Only in-frame clones appear in the TCRdb table, and some are missing; sequencing was by immunoSEQ multiplex PCR. The sample carries approximately 100,000 clones, roughly 79% recorded once. This specimen was blood, taken before dendritic cell vaccination. Source of these receptors: a human donor with glioblastoma. Each CDR3 is given with its conserved first and last residue. The D gene is left open where the match is weak. Expanded clones get a size class; other rows say once, few or many, or leave the size out.

D: .; V: TRBV5-1; J: TRBJ2-7; size: .; CDR3: CASSLGQVPYEQYF; DNA: TGCGCCAGCAGCTTGGGACAGGTACCCTACGAGCAGTACTTC
D: TRBD1; V: TRBV25-1; J: TRBJ1-6; size: .; CDR3: CASSVRGDSPLHF; DNA: TGTGCCAGCAGTGTCAGGGGGGATTCACCCCTCCACTTT
D: .; V: TRBV4-3; J: TRBJ2-3; size: .; CDR3: CASSQEPGLTQYF; DNA: TGCGCCAGCAGCCAAGAACCCGGACTAACGCAGTATTTT
D: TRBD2; V: TRBV6-5; J: TRBJ2-7; size: .; CDR3: CASSPSGGAVYEQYF; DNA: TGTGCCAGCAGCCCGAGCGGGGGGGCGGTTTACGAGCAGTACTTC
D: .; V: TRBV6-5; J: TRBJ2-3; size: .; CDR3: CASSYSSRGPDTQYF; DNA: TGTGCCAGCAGTTACTCGAGCAGGGGTCCAGATACGCAGTATTTT
D: TRBD2; V: TRBV6-5; J: TRBJ2-1; size: .; CDR3: CASSYSRGGSYNEQFF; DNA: TGTGCCAGCAGTTACTCGCGGGGGGGGTCCTACAATGAGCAGTTCTTC
D: .; V: TRBV11-3; J: TRBJ2-7; size: .; CDR3: CASSLVSLREQYF; DNA: TGTGCCAGCAGCTTAGTTTCCCTTCGGGAGCAGTACTTC
D: TRBD1; V: TRBV5-8; J: TRBJ1-1; size: .; CDR3: CASRYDRVISAFF; DNA: TGTGCCAGCAGATACGACAGGGTTATATCGGCTTTCTTT
D: TRBD1; V: TRBV2; J: TRBJ1-3; size: few; CDR3: CASGRGQNSGNTIYF; DNA: TGTGCCAGCGGGCGGGGACAGAACTCTGGAAACACCATATATTTT
D: .; V: TRBV5-1; J: TRBJ2-5; size: .; CDR3: CASSLAGSEGSETQYF; DNA: TGCGCCAGCAGCTTGGCCGGGAGTGAAGGGTCGGAGACCCAGTACTTC
D: TRBD2; V: TRBV7-2; J: TRBJ2-5; size: .; CDR3: CASSLGTSGKETQYF; DNA: TGTGCCAGCAGCTTAGGGACTAGCGGAAAAGAGACCCAGTACTTC
D: .; V: TRBV4-2; J: TRBJ2-1; size: .; CDR3: CASSSSGKGRGNEQFF; DNA: TGTGCCAGCAGCTCAAGTGGGAAAGGGCGGGGCAATGAGCAGTTCTTC
D: TRBD1; V: TRBV6-1; J: TRBJ1-4; size: .; CDR3: CASSEIGGAQEKLFF; DNA: TGTGCCAGCAGTGAAATAGGGGGCGCTCAGGAAAAACTGTTTTTT
D: TRBD2; V: TRBV5-1; J: TRBJ2-5; size: .; CDR3: CASSFGRGGSQETQYF; DNA: TGCGCCAGCAGCTTTGGGCGGGGGGGCTCCCAAGAGACCCAGTACTTC
D: .; V: TRBV10-2; J: TRBJ2-7; size: .; CDR3: CASSGTGQSSYEQYF; DNA: TGCGCCAGCAGTGGAACTGGACAGAGCTCCTACGAGCAGTACTTC
D: TRBD2; V: TRBV25-1; J: TRBJ2-1; size: .; CDR3: CASRIGTSGGNEQFF; DNA: TGTGCCAGCAGAATCGGGACTAGCGGAGGCAATGAGCAGTTCTTC
D: .; V: TRBV30; J: TRBJ2-2; size: few; CDR3: CAWNRGTGELFF; DNA: TGTGCCTGGAATCGGGGCACCGGGGAGCTGTTTTTT
D: .; V: TRBV18; J: TRBJ1-6; size: once; CDR3: CASSPIQGANSPLHF; DNA: TGTGCCAGCTCACCTATACAGGGAGCTAATTCACCCCTCCACTTT
D: .; V: TRBV7-2; J: TRBJ2-2; size: few; CDR3: CASSRQGEAGELFF; DNA: TGTGCCAGCAGTCGACAAGGGGAGGCCGGGGAGCTGTTTTTT
D: .; V: TRBV30; J: TRBJ2-7; size: .; CDR3: CAWSVPRLSYEQYF; DNA: TGTGCCTGGAGTGTACCCAGGCTCTCCTACGAGCAGTACTTC
D: .; V: TRBV29-1; J: TRBJ1-2; size: once; CDR3: CSVEVTGGDGYTF; DNA: TGCAGCGTTGAAGTAACCGGAGGGGATGGCTACACCTTC
D: TRBD1; V: TRBV2; J: TRBJ1-5; size: .; CDR3: CASSEVRTGYNQPQHF; DNA: TGTGCCAGCAGTGAAGTCCGGACAGGGTATAATCAGCCCCAGCATTTT
D: .; V: TRBV7-6; J: TRBJ1-6; size: .; CDR3: CASSLLSWADNSPLHF; DNA: TGTGCCAGCAGCTTATTGAGCTGGGCCGATAATTCACCCCTCCACTTT
D: TRBD2; V: TRBV7-2; J: TRBJ2-5; size: .; CDR3: CASSLAQGLGQETQYF; DNA: TGTGCCAGCAGCTTAGCGCAGGGACTAGGGCAAGAGACCCAGTACTTC